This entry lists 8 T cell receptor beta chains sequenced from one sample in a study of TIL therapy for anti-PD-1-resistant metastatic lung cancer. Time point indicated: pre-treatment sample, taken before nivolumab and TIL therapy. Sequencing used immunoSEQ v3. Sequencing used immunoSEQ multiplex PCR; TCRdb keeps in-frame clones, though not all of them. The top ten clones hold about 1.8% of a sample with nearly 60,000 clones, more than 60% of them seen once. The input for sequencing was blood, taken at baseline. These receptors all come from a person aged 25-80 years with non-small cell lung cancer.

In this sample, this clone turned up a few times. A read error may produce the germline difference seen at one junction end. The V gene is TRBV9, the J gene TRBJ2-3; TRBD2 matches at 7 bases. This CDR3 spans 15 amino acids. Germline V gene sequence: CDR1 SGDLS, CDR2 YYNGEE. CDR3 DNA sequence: TGTGCCAGCAGCGAGCGGGGTACCAGCACACATACGCAGTATTTT. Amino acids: CASSERGTSTHTQYF.

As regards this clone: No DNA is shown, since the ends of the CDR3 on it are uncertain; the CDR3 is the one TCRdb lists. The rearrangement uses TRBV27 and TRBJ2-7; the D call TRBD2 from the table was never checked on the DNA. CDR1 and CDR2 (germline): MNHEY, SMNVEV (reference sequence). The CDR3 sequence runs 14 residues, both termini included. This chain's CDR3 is CASSLRFGGYEQYF.

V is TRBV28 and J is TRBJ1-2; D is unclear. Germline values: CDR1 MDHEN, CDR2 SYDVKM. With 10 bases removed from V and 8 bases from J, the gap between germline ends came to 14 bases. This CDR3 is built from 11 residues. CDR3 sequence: CATLFLLGYTF. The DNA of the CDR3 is TGTGCCACGCTCTTCCTCCTCGGCTACACCTTC.

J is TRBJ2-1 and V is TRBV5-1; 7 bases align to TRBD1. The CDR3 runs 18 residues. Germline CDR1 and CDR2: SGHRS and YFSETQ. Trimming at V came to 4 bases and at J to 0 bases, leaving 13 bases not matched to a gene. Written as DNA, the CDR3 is TGCGCCAGCAGCACGGGACAGAGACCATCAAGCTCCTACAATGAGCAGTTCTTC. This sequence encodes CASSTGQRPSSSYNEQFF.

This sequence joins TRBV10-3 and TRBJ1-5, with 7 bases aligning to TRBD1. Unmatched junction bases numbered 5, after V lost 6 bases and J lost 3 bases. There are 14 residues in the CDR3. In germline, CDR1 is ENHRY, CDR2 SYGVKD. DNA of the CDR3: TGTGCCATCAGACGACAGGGAAACAATCAGCCCCAGCATTTT. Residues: CAIRRQGNNQPQHF.

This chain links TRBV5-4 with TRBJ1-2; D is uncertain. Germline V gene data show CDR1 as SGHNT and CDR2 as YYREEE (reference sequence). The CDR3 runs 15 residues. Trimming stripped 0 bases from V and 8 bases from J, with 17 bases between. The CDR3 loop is CASSLVLTDTPGYTF. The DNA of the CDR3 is TGTGCCAGCAGCTTGGTTCTGACGGATACGCCCGGCTACACCTTC.

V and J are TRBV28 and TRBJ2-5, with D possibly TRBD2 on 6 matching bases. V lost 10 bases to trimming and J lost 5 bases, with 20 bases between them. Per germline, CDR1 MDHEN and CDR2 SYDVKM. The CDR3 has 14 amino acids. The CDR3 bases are TGTGCCACCCTGCGGGACGGCGTTGGTGAGACCCAGTACTTC. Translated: CATLRDGVGETQYF.

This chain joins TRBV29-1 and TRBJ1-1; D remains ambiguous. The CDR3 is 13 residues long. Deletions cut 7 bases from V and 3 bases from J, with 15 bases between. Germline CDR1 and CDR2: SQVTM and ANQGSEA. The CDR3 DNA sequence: TGCAGCGCCTCGCACGGCGGTTACACTGAAGCTTTCTTT. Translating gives CSASHGGYTEAFF.